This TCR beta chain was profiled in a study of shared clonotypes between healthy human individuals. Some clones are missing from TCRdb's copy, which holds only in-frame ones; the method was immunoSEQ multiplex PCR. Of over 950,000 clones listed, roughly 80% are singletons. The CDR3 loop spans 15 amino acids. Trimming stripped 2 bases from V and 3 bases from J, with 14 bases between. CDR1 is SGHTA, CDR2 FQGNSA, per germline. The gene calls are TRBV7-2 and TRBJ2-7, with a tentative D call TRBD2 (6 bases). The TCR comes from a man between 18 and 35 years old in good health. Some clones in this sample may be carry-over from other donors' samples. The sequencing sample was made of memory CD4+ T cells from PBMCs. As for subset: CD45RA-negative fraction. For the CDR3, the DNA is TGTGCCAGCAGCTTAAGGAGGGGCGAGCACTACGAGCAGTACTTC. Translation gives CASSLRRGEHYEQYF.